The entry below gives a single T cell receptor beta chain sequence along with its context. Its specificity is not known. Germline CDR1 MNHEY, CDR2 SVGAGI. The CDR3 consists of 13 residues. Deletions cut 6 bases from V and 2 bases from J, with 5 bases between. The data originate from a study of shared clonotypes between healthy human individuals. Study-level results: Rarefaction analysis demonstrated incomplete sorted-subset sequencing notwithstanding large depth. Clonotype sharing among donors likely depends on sequencing depth.

Profiled with immunoSEQ multiplex PCR; TCRdb holds only in-frame clones, not every one. The table has about 2.5 million clones, under 95% seen once. Sequenced: naive CD4+ T cells from PBMCs. Stated subset: CD45RA+ positively selected. The clonotype originates from a man aged 18 to 29 in good health. Some clones in this sample may be carry-over from other donors' samples. This chain connects TRBV6-5 to TRBJ2-6; weak D call: TRBD1 (5 bases). The CDR3: CASRGPGANVLTF. CDR3 DNA: TGTGCCAGCAGGGGGCCTGGGGCCAACGTCCTGACTTTC.